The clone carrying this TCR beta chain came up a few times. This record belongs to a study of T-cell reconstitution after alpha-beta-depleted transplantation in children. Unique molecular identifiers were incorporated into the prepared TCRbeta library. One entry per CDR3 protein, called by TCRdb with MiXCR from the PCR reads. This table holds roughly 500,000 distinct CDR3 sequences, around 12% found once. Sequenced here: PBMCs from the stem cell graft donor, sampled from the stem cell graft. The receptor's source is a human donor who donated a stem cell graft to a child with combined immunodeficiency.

CDR3 sequence: CASSPQGLNEQYF. The CDR3 nucleotides are TGTGCCAGCAGTCCTCAGGGCTTGAATGAGCAGTACTTC. The chain employs TRBV12-3 or TRBV12-4 and TRBJ2-7; tentative D call: TRBD1 (5 bases). The CDR3 runs to 13 residues. Trimming cost V 5 bases and J 7 bases, with 15 bases left between them.